The 6 T cell receptor beta chains in this list originate from one sample, sequenced in a study of cytomegalovirus exposure and HLA in healthy donors. PCR employed 60 Vbeta and 13 Jbeta primers. Only in-frame clones appear in the TCRdb table, and some are missing; sequencing was by immunoSEQ multiplex PCR. Of 140,000 or so clones listed, more than 75% are singletons. The sample was PBMCs. The receptor source for this set is a woman aged 18-30 years in good health and CMV-seropositive.

The V gene is TRBV7-2, the J gene TRBJ1-5; 10 bases are shared with TRBD1. The CDR3 spans 15 residues. V lost 0 bases, J lost 7 bases, and 3 bases stayed unmatched. Looked up from germline, CDR1 is SGHTA and CDR2 is FQGNSA. The CDR3 protein is CASSLAGQGGQPQHF. As DNA, the CDR3 is TGTGCCAGCAGCTTAGCTGGACAGGGGGGCCAGCCCCAGCATTTT.

The V gene is TRBV4-2, the J gene TRBJ2-3; TRBD2 matches 13 bases. CDR1 and CDR2 from the germline V gene are LGHNA and YNFKEQ. The ends lost 4 bases at V and 1 base at J; junction bases unmatched: 2. This CDR3 region has 16 residues. The CDR3 DNA sequence: TGTGCCAGCAGCCGAGGGACTAGCGGGGGCACAGATACGCAGTATTTT. Translated: CASSRGTSGGTDTQYF.

This chain joins TRBV5-1 and TRBJ2-1; unclear D gene. The germline V and J ends were trimmed by 0 bases and 6 bases, with 10 bases remaining between them. This CDR3 spans 14 amino acids. CDR1 is SGHRS, CDR2 YFSETQ, per germline. CDR3: CASSLGGSPNEQFF. In nucleotides, the CDR3 is TGCGCCAGCAGCTTGGGTGGTAGCCCCAATGAGCAGTTCTTC.

This chain connects TRBV6-1 to TRBJ2-1, with D unclear. The CDR3 totals 14 residues. Looked up from germline, CDR1 is MNHNS and CDR2 is SASEGT. The V end lost 0 bases, the J end lost 2 bases, and 5 bases lay between the germline ends. The CDR3 DNA reads TGTGCCAGCAGTGAAGCGATAGCCTACAATGAGCAGTTCTTC. It specifies CASSEAIAYNEQFF.

The J gene is TRBJ1-1, the V gene TRBV18; weak D call: TRBD1 (5 bases). The CDR3 consists of 14 residues. Germline-derived CDR1 and CDR2 are KGHSH and LQKENI. V lost 3 bases to trimming and J lost 5 bases, with 13 bases between them. CDR3 amino acids: CASSPGGVGTEAFF. The CDR3, as DNA: TGTGCCAGCTCACCTGGAGGGGTTGGGACTGAAGCTTTCTTT.

The CDR3 DNA follows: TGCGCCAGCAGCCAGGCCTGGGGCTACACCTTC. Its translation: CASSQAWGYTF. This chain joins TRBV4-1 and TRBJ1-2; unclear D gene. This CDR3 contains 11 residues. V lost 3 bases and J 8 bases, leaving 7 bases between the germline ends. Germline values: CDR1 MGHRA, CDR2 YSYEKL.